This T cell receptor (beta chain) stems from a study of beta chain features in type 1 diabetes. The overall study: Sorted cells examined across all samples numbered about 110,000,000. Overall study results and limits: Moderate yet significant TCRB CDR3 shortening was seen in Type 1 diabetes patients in all four CD4+ subsets. The study found fewer insertions and more deletions at VDJ junctions in type 1 diabetes patients.

Isolated RNA was reverse transcribed in full, so expressed TCRB transcripts were sequenced. Sequencing used immunoSEQ multiplex PCR; TCRdb keeps in-frame clones, though not all of them. This table has 85,000 to 110,000 clones, 28% appearing once. This clone was recorded a few times. Its antigen remains unidentified. The germline V gene encodes CDR1 SEHNR and CDR2 FQNEAQ (reference sequence). The CDR3 is made up of 13 amino acids. Deletions cut 3 bases from V and 6 bases from J, with 10 bases between. V and J are TRBV7-9 and TRBJ2-3; D perhaps matches TRBD2 (5 bases). Sequenced input: central memory CD4+ T cells from blood. This receptor was identified in a woman younger than 30 with type 1 diabetes. Here the CDR3 reads CASSLAGRDTQYF. The CDR3, as DNA: TGTGCCAGCAGCTTGGCGGGTCGGGATACGCAGTATTTT.